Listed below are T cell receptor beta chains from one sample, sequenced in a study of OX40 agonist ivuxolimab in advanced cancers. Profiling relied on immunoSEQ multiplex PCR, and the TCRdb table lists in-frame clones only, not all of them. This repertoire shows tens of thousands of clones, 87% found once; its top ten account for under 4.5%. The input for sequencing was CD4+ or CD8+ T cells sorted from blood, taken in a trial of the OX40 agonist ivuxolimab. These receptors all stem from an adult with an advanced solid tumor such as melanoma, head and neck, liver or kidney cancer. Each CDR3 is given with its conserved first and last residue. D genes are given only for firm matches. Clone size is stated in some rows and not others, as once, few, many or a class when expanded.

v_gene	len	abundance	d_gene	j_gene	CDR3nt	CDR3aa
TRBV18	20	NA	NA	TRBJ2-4	TGTGCCAGCTCACCGTCGTCAGGTTCCCTTAAACCACTAGTCAAAAACATTCAGTACTTC	CASSPSSGSLKPLVKNIQYF
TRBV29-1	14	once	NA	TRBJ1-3	TGCAGCGCCCGGGGGCAGGGAGGCGGAAACACCATATATTTT	CSARGQGGGNTIYF
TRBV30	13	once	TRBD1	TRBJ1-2	TGTGCCTGGAGTGGACAGGGGGTTGGAGGCTACACCTTC	CAWSGQGVGGYTF
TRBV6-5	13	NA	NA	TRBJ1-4	TGTGCCAGCACCAGGTCTTTCGGGGAAAAACTGTTTTTT	CASTRSFGEKLFF
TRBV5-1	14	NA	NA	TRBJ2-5	TGCGCCAGCAGCTTGGGGCGAACCCAAGAGACCCAGTACTTC	CASSLGRTQETQYF
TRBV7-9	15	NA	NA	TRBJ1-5	TGTGCCAGCAGCTTAGATGGACGGAGCAATCAGCCCCAGCATTTT	CASSLDGRSNQPQHF
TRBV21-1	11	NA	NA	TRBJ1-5	TGTGCCAGCAGCCTTCGGCAGCCCCAGCATTTT	CASSLRQPQHF
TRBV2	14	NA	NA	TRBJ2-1	TGTGCCAGCAGTGGGGTAACCGAGGCCACTGAGCAGTTCTTC	CASSGVTEATEQFF
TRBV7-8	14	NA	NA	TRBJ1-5	TGTGCCAGCAGCCAGGACAGCGTCAATCAGCCCCAGCATTTT	CASSQDSVNQPQHF
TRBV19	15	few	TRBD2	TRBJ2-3	TGTGCCAGTAGTCTAAGCGGGGCTACCACAGATACGCAGTATTTT	CASSLSGATTDTQYF
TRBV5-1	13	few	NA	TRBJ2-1	TGCGCCAGCAGTTCGGTGGTCTACAATGAGCAGTTCTTC	CASSSVVYNEQFF
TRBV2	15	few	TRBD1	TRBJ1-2	TGTGCCAGCAGGCTACAGGGGGTAGCTAACTATGGCTACACCTTC	CASRLQGVANYGYTF
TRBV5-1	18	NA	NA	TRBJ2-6	TGCGCCAGCAGCCCTCCGGGACTGCAAACCTCTGGGGCCAACGTCCTGACTTTC	CASSPPGLQTSGANVLTF
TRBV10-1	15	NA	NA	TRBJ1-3	TGCGCCAGCAGTGAAACGGGGGCGTCTGGAAACACCATATATTTT	CASSETGASGNTIYF
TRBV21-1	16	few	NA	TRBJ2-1	TGTGCCTTCAGAAGGGGGGATTCCATCACCTACAATGAGCAGTTCTTC	CAFRRGDSITYNEQFF
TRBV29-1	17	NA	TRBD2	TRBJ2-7	TGCAGCTTCTTAGGAGGACTGGGGACTAGCGGGACCTACGAGCAGTACTTC	CSFLGGLGTSGTYEQYF
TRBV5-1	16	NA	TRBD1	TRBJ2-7	TGCGCCAGCAGCTTTGAGGGACAGTTTACTTTCTACGAGCAGTACTTC	CASSFEGQFTFYEQYF
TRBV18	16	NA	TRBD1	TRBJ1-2	TGTGCCAGCTCACCCTCGGGACAGGGCTATTTACATGGCTACACCTTC	CASSPSGQGYLHGYTF
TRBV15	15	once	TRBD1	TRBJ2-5	TGTGCCACCAGCACGACTCGGGGACAGCAAGAGACCCAGTACTTC	CATSTTRGQQETQYF
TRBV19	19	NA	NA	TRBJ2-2	TGTGCCAGTAGTCCCCGCCGGGACCCCGACGGAGCGAACACCGGGGAGCTGTTTTTT	CASSPRRDPDGANTGELFF
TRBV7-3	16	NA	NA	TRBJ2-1	TGTGCCAGCAGCTTATTCACAGGCGTTATTTACAATGAGCAGTTCTTC	CASSLFTGVIYNEQFF
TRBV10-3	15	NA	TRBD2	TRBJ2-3	TGTGCCGTCGGACTAGCGGAACTATTCACAGATACGCAGTATTTT	CAVGLAELFTDTQYF
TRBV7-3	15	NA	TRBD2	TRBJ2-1	TGTGCCAGCAGTTTTTCCGGGACTAGAGTCGGTGAGCAGTTCTTC	CASSFSGTRVGEQFF
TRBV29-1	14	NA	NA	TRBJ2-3	TGCAGCGCCAAAGGGTATCCTCGCACAGATACGCAGTATTTT	CSAKGYPRTDTQYF
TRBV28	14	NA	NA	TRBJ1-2	TGTGCCAGCAGTTTAGTGCCCAACTCCCAAGGCTACACCTTC	CASSLVPNSQGYTF
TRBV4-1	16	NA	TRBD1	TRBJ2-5	TGCGCCAGCAGCCAATCTTTAATCAGGGGGCCTACGACCCAGTACTTC	CASSQSLIRGPTTQYF
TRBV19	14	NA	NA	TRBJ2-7	TGTGCCAGTAGTATCAGGGACTTTCAGTACGAGCAGTACTTC	CASSIRDFQYEQYF
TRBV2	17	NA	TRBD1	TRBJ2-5	TGTGCCAGCAGTGATGGAAGGACAGGGGAAATCGAAGAGACCCAGTACTTC	CASSDGRTGEIEETQYF
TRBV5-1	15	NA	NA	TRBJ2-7	TGCGCCAGCAGATTTATCGAAGGAGGGGACTACGAGCAGTACTTC	CASRFIEGGDYEQYF
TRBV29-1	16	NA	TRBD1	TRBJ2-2	TGCAGCGTGGCCGACAGGGAGAAGGCGAACACCGGGGAGCTGTTTTTT	CSVADREKANTGELFF
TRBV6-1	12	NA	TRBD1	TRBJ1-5	TGTGCCAGCAGTGAACGGACAGGGTCACCGCATTTT	CASSERTGSPHF
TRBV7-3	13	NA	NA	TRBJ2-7	TGTGCCAGCAGCTTAATAGGTCGGGGCGAGCAGTACTTC	CASSLIGRGEQYF
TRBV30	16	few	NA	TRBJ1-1	TGTGCCTGGAGAGGAGGTGACATACTCCGACTCCGGGAAGCTTTCTTT	CAWRGGDILRLREAFF
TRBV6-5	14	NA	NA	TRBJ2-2	TGTGCCAGCAGTTACCCAGGGTTATCCGGGGAGCTGTTTTTT	CASSYPGLSGELFF
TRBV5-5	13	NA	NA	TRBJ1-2	TGTGCCAGCAGCTTGGGAGGCGGGGGAGGCTACACCTTC	CASSLGGGGGYTF
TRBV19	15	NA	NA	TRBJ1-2	TGTGCCAGTAGTAGCAAGCGGGGAGTTTACTATGGCTACACCTTC	CASSSKRGVYYGYTF
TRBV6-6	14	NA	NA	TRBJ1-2	TGTGCCAGCCAAAGGCAGGGAGGGGGCTATGGCTACACCTTC	CASQRQGGGYGYTF
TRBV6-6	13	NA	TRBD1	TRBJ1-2	TGTGCCGGACACCGGGGGACAGAGGGGGGCTACACCTTC	CAGHRGTEGGYTF
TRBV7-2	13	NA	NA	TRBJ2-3	TGTGCCAGCAGCCCGCCCGACACAGATACGCAGTATTTT	CASSPPDTDTQYF
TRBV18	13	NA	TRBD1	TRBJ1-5	TGTGCCAGCACGACAGGGACTGATCAGCCCCAGCATTTT	CASTTGTDQPQHF
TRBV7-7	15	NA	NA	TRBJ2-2	TGTGCCAGCAGCTTACATCCGGGCAGGGGCGGGGAGCTGTTTTTT	CASSLHPGRGGELFF
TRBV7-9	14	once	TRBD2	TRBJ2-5	TGTGCCAGCAGCCCCTTTAGCGGGAGTGAGACCCAGTACTTC	CASSPFSGSETQYF
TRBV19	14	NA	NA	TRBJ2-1	TGTGCCAGTAGTATACGACCCCTCGGAGATGAGCAGTTCTTC	CASSIRPLGDEQFF
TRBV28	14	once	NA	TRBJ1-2	TGTGCCAGCTCTCCCTGGGGGCCTACCTATGGCTACACCTTC	CASSPWGPTYGYTF
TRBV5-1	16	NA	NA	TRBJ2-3	TGCGCCAGCAGTGGTGTCGCCATTTCTAGCACAGATACGCAGTATTTT	CASSGVAISSTDTQYF
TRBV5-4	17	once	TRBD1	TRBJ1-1	TGTGCCAGCAGCCTGGGTACAGGGGACTTATTGAACACTGAAGCTTTCTTT	CASSLGTGDLLNTEAFF
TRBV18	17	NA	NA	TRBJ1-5	TGTGCCAGCTCCAAAACGGGAGGGACCGCGGGTGATCAGCCCCAGCATTTT	CASSKTGGTAGDQPQHF